This entry features one TCR beta chain sequence. Its target is unknown. Germline CDR1 is MNHEY and CDR2 is SMNVEV (reference sequence). With 0 bases removed from V and 4 bases from J, the gap between germline ends came to 3 bases. CDR3 size: 12 residues. This specimen comes from a study of cytomegalovirus exposure and HLA in healthy donors. Findings and limits, study-wide: A later analysis linked a missense DCLRE1C variant to TCR beta V- and J-gene trimming.

The PCR made use of 60 Vbeta and 13 Jbeta primers. Assay used: immunoSEQ multiplex PCR; TCRdb lists only in-frame clones, some missing. The sample carries around 260,000 clones, around 80% recorded once. The chain employs TRBV27 and TRBJ1-1; D is unresolved. This TCR was recovered from a girl aged 2-9 years in good health and CMV-seronegative. Sequences were obtained from PBMCs. CDR3 amino acids: CASSLSSTEAFF. The DNA for the CDR3 is TGTGCCAGCAGTTTATCGAGCACTGAAGCTTTCTTT.